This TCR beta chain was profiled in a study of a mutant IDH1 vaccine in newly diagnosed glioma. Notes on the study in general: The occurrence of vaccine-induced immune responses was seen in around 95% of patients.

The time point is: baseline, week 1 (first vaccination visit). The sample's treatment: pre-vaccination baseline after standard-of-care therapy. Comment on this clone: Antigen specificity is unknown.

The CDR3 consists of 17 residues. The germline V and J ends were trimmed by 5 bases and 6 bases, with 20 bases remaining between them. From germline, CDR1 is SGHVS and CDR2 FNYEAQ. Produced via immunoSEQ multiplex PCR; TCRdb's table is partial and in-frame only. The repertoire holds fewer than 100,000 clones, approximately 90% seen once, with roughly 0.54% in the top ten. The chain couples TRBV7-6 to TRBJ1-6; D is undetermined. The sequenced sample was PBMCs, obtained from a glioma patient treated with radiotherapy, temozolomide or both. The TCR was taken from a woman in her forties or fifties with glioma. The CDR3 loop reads CASSPRIDPFLNSPLHF. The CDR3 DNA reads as TGTGCCAGCAGCCCCCGGATCGACCCGTTCCTTAATTCACCCCTCCACTTT.